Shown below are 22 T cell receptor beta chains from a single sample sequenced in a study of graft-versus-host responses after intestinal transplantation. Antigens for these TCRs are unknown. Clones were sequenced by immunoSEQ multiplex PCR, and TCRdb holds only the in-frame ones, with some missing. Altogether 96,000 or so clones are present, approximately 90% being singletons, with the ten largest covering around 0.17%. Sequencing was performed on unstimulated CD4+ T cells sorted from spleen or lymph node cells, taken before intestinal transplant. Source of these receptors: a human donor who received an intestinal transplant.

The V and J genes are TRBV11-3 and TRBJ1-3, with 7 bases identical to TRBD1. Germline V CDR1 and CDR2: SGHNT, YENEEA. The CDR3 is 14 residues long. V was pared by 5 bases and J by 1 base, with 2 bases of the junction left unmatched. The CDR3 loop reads CASSRRGSGNTIYF. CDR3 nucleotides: TGTGCCAGCAGCCGCAGGGGGTCTGGAAACACCATATATTTT. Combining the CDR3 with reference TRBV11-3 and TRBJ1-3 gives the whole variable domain EAGVVQSPRYKIIEKKQPVAFWCNPISGHNTLYWYLQNLGQGPELLIRYENEEAVDDSQLPKDRFSAERLKGVDSTLKIQPAELGDSAVYLCASSRRGSGNTIYFGEGSWLTVV.

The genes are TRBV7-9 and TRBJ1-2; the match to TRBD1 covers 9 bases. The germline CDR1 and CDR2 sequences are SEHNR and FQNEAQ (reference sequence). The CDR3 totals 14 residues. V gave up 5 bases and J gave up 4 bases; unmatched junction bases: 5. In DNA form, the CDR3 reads TGTGCCAGCAGCCTCGGACAGGGGAGCTATGGCTACACCTTC. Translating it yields CASSLGQGSYGYTF.

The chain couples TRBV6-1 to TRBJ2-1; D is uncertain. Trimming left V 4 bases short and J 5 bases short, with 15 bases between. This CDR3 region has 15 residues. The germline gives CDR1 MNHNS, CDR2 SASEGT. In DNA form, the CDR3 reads TGTGCCAGCAGTGGGGCATCCACCGGCCACAATGAGCAGTTCTTC. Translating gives CASSGASTGHNEQFF.

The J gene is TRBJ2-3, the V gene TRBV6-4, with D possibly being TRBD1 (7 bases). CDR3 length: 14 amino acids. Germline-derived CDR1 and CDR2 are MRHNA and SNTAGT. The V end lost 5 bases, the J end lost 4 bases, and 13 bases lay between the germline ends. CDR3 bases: TGTGCCAGCAGTCTAGCGCAGGGGGCAGATACGCAGTATTTT. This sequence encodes CASSLAQGADTQYF.

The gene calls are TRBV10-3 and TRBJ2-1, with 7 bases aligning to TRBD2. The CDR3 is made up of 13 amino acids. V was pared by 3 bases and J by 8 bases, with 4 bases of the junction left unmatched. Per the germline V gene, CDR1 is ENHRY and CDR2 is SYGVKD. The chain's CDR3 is CAISERGSDEQFF. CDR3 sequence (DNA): TGTGCCATCAGTGAACGCGGGAGTGATGAGCAGTTCTTC.

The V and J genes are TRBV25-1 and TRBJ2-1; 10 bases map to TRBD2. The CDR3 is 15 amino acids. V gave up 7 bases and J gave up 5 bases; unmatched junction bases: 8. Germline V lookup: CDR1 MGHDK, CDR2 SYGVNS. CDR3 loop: CASKERGGRNNEQFF. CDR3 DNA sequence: TGTGCCAGCAAGGAGCGGGGGGGCCGGAACAATGAGCAGTTCTTC. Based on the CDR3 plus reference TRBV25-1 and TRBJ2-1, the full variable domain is EADIYQTPRYLVIGTGKKITLECSQTMGHDKMYWYQQDPGMELHLIHYSYGVNSTEKGDLSSESTVSRIRTEHFPLTLESARPSHTSQYLCASKERGGRNNEQFFGPGTRLTVL.

The CDR3 DNA sequence: TGTGCCAGCTCCCAAGACAGGGGTGCTGAAGCTTTCTTT. It specifies CASSQDRGAEAFF. The chain carries TRBV18 and TRBJ1-1, with 8 bases aligning to TRBD1. Losses at the gene ends were 6 bases for V and 6 bases for J; bases not matched to a gene: 6. CDR1 and CDR2 (germline): KGHSH, LQKENI. CDR3 size: 13 residues.

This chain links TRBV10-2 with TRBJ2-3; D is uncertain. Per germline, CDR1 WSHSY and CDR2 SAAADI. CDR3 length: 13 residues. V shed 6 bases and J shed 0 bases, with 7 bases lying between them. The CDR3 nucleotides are TGCGCCAGCAGGAGTGCTAGCACAGATACGCAGTATTTT. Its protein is CASRSASTDTQYF.

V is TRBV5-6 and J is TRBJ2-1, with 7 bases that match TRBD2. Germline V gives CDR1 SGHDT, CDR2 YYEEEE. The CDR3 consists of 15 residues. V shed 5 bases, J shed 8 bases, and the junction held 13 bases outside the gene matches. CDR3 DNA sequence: TGTGCCAGCAGGCCAGAGGGAGGGAGTCGTCATGAGCAGTTCTTC. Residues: CASRPEGGSRHEQFF.

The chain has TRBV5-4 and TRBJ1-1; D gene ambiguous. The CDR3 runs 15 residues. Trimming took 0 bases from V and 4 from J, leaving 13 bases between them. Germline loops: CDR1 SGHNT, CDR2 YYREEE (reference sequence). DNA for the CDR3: TGTGCCAGCAGCTTGGACAGCCGGGGTACCACTGAAGCTTTCTTT. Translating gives CASSLDSRGTTEAFF.

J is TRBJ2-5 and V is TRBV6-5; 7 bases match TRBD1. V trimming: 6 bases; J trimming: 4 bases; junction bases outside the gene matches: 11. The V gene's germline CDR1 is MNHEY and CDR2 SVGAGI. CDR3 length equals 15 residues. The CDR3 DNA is TGTGCCAGCAGCGATCCAGGGGGTTTCAGAGAGACCCAGTACTTC. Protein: CASSDPGGFRETQYF.

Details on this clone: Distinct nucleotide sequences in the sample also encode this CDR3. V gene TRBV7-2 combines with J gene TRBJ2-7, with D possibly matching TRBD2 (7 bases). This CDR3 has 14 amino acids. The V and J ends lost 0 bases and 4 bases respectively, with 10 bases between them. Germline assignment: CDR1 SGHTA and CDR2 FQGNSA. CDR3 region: CASSLAGGPYEQYF. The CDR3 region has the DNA TGTGCCAGCAGCTTAGCGGGGGGGCCATACGAGCAGTACTTC.

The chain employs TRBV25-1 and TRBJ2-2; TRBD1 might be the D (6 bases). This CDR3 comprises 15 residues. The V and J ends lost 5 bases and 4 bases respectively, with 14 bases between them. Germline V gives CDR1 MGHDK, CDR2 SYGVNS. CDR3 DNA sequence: TGTGCCAGCAGTCAAAGGACAGCTATCACCGGGGAGCTGTTTTTT. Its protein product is CASSQRTAITGELFF.

The CDR3 DNA reads as TGCGCCAGCAGTGAGTCGGAAGGAGATTGGCCCCAGCATTTT. Amino acids: CASSESEGDWPQHF. The chain recombines TRBV10-1 with TRBJ1-5, with D uncertain. This CDR3 comprises 14 residues. Trimming cost V 0 bases and J 9 bases, with 12 bases left between them. Germline V gene data show CDR1 as WNHNN and CDR2 as SYGVQD (reference sequence).

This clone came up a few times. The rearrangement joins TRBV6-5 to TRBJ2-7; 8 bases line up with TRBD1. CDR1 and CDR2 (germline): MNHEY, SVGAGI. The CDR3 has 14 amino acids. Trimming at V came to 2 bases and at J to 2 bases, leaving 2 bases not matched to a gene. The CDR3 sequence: CASSYGTGTYEQYF. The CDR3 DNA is TGTGCCAGCAGTTACGGGACAGGAACCTACGAGCAGTACTTC.

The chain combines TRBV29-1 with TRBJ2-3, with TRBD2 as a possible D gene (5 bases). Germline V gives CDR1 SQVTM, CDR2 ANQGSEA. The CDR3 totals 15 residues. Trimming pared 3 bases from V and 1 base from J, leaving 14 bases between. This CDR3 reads CSVDTGSIRTDTQYF. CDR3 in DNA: TGCAGCGTTGACACGGGATCCATACGCACAGATACGCAGTATTTT.

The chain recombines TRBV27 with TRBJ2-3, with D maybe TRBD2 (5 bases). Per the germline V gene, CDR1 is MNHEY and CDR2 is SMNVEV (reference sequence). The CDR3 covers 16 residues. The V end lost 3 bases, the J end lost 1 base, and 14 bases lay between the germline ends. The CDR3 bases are TGTGCCAGCAGTTTCCGGCGGGCTAGAGGCACAGATACGCAGTATTTT. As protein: CASSFRRARGTDTQYF.

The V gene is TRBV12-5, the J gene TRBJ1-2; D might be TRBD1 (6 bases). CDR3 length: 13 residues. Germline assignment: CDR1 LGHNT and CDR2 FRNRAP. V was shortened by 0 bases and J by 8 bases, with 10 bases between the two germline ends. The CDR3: CASGLVRTEGYTF. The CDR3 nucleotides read TGTGCTAGTGGTTTGGTACGGACAGAAGGCTACACCTTC.

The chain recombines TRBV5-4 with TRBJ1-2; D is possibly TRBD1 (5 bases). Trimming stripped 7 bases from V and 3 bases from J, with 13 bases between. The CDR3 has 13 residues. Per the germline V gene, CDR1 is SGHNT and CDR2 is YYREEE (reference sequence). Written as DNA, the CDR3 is TGTGCCAGCGAGGTCCAGGGCTACTATGGCTACACCTTC. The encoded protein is CASEVQGYYGYTF. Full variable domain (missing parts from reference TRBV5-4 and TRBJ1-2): ETGVTQSPTHLIKTRGQQVTLRCSSQSGHNTVSWYQQALGQGPQFIFQYYREEENGRGNFPPRFSGLQFPNYSSELNVNALELDDSALYLCASEVQGYYGYTFGSGTRLTVV.

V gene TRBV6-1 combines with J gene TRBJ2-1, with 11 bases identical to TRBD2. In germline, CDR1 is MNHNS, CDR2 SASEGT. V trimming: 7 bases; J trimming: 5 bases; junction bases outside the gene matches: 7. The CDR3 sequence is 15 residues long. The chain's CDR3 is CASTPGTSGNNEQFF. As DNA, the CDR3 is TGTGCCAGCACCCCCGGGACTAGCGGAAACAATGAGCAGTTCTTC.

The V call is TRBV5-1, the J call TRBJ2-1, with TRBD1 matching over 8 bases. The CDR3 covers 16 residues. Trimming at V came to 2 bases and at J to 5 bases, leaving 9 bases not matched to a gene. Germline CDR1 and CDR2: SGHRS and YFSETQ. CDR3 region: CASSFYQGAGHNEQFF. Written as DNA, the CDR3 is TGCGCCAGCAGCTTCTACCAGGGGGCTGGGCACAATGAGCAGTTCTTC.

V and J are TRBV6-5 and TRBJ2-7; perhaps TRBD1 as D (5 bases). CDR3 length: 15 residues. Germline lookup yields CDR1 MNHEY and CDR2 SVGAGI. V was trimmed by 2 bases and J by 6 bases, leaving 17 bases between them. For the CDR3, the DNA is TGTGCCAGCAGTTACAGGGGCGCCAGATCGTCCGAGCAGTACTTC. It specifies CASSYRGARSSEQYF.